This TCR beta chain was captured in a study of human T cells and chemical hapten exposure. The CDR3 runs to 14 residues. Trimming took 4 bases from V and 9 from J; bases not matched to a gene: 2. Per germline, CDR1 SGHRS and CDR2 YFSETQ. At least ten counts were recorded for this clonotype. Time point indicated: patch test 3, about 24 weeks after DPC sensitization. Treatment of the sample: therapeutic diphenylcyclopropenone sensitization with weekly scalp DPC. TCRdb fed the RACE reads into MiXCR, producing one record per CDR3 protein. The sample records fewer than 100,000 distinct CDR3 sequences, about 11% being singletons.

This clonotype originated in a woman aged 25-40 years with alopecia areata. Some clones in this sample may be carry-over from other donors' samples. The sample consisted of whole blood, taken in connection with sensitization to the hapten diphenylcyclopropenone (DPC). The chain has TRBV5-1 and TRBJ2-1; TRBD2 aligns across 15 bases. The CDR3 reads CASSPGLAGGEQFF. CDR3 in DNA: TGCGCCAGCAGCCCGGGACTAGCGGGGGGTGAGCAGTTCTTC.